This passage covers 6 T cell receptor beta chains from one sample sequenced in a study of T cell responses to AZD1222 COVID-19 vaccine. Sequencing used immunoSEQ multiplex PCR; TCRdb keeps in-frame clones, though not all of them. The sample yields tens of thousands of clones, about 85% seen once. The starting material was peripheral blood, obtained on day 0 of AZD1222 vaccination. All receptors derive from an adult in good health.

This sequence joins TRBV7-8 and TRBJ1-5, with D possibly matching TRBD1 (5 bases). CDR1 and CDR2 (germline): SGHVS, FQNEAQ. The CDR3 totals 14 residues. V lost 1 base to trimming and J lost 4 bases, with 8 bases between them. CDR3 nucleotide sequence: TGTGCCAGCAGCTTAGTATGGGGGAATCAGCCCCAGCATTTT. Its protein is CASSLVWGNQPQHF.

The chain carries TRBV9 and TRBJ2-5; D is possibly TRBD1 (5 bases). Trimming stripped 1 base from V and 4 bases from J, with 11 bases between. CDR3 size: 14 residues. CDR1 and CDR2 (germline): SGDLS, YYNGEE. As DNA, the CDR3 is TGTGCCAGCAGCGTAAACCCAGGGCCAGAGACCCAGTACTTC. Translation: CASSVNPGPETQYF.

This clone was seen a handful of times. The chain employs TRBV3-1 (or the pseudogene TRBV3-2) and TRBJ2-7, with a weak D call TRBD1 (6 bases). CDR3 length: 12 residues. V lost 6 bases to trimming and J lost 4 bases, with 10 bases between them. CDR1 is LGHDT, CDR2 YNNKEL, per germline (reference sequence). The CDR3: CASSLDRYEQYF. CDR3 in DNA: TGTGCCAGCAGTCTTGACAGGTACGAGCAGTACTTC.

The chain combines TRBV12-5 with TRBJ1-6; D gene ambiguous. Germline-derived CDR1 and CDR2 are LGHNT and FRNRAP. The CDR3 has 18 amino acids. Trimming cost V 0 bases and J 6 bases, with 18 bases left between them. This CDR3 reads CASGLVLGGRDFNSPLHF. CDR3 sequence (DNA): TGTGCTAGTGGTTTGGTACTAGGAGGTAGAGATTTTAATTCACCCCTCCACTTT.

The V call is TRBV19, the J call TRBJ1-1; 9 nucleotides line up with TRBD1. The V and J ends lost 5 bases and 5 bases, in that order; junction bases with no gene match: 6. The CDR3 length is 14 residues. Germline V gene data show CDR1 as LNHDA and CDR2 as SQIVND (reference sequence). The CDR3 loop reads CASSVQGAGTEAFF. CDR3 DNA sequence: TGTGCCAGTAGTGTACAGGGGGCTGGGACTGAAGCTTTCTTT.

This sequence joins TRBV7-2 and TRBJ2-2, with D possibly being TRBD2 (6 bases). The CDR3 consists of 14 residues. With 7 bases removed from V and 7 bases from J, the gap between germline ends came to 16 bases. From germline, CDR1 is SGHTA and CDR2 FQGNSA. CDR3 amino acids: CASTGVNEVGELFF. CDR3 coding DNA: TGTGCCAGCACGGGAGTAAATGAGGTCGGGGAGCTGTTTTTT.